This is a list of T cell receptor beta chains from one sample in a study of cytomegalovirus exposure and HLA in healthy donors. The protocol was immunoSEQ multiplex PCR, while the TCRdb copy is restricted to in-frame clones and leaves out a portion. This sample has over 120,000 clones, with roughly nine tenths found just once. Sequenced: PBMCs. The origin of the receptors is a woman between 18 and 30 years old in good health and CMV-seropositive. CDR3s include the opening cysteine and the closing phenylalanine or tryptophan. Each record gives: J gene, clone size, D gene, V gene, CDR3 DNA, CDR3 protein. A D gene is named only where the DNA matches it firmly. Rows may omit the clone size; those that give it use once, few, many or a size class.

>TRBJ2-3|.|TRBD1|TRBV6-1
TGTGCCATCAGTGGACGACAGGGGGCATTTGGCACAGATACGCAGTATTTT
CAISGRQGAFGTDTQYF
>TRBJ1-1|.|.|TRBV28
TGTGCCAGCAGTTTAATTATGAACACTGAAGCTTTCTTT
CASSLIMNTEAFF
>TRBJ1-6|.|.|TRBV4-1
TGCGCCAGCAGCCAAGTAGACATTGCACCCCTCCACTTT
CASSQVDIAPLHF
>TRBJ2-7|.|TRBD2|TRBV2
TGTGCCAGCAGTGAATTTCAGACTAGCGGGGTCTACGAGCAGTACTTC
CASSEFQTSGVYEQYF
>TRBJ2-2|.|TRBD1|TRBV30
TGTGCCTGGAGTCGAGGGGGCGCGTTGGCCGGGGAGCTGTTTTTT
CAWSRGGALAGELFF
>TRBJ1-5|.|TRBD1|TRBV6-5
TGTGCCAGCAGACAAGGACAGGGTAGCAATCAGCCCCAGCATTTT
CASRQGQGSNQPQHF
>TRBJ2-3|.|.|TRBV19
TGTGCCAGTAGTGGGCTCCACAGGGGAGGTGGAGATACGCAGTATTTT
CASSGLHRGGGDTQYF
>TRBJ2-2|.|TRBD1|TRBV5-5
TGTGCCAGCAGCTCGGAGACAGGGTCGAACACCGGGGAGCTGTTTTTT
CASSSETGSNTGELFF
>TRBJ2-1|.|TRBD1|TRBV6-1
TGTGCCAGCAGTATTTTCGGGACAGGACTCAATGAGCAGTTCTTC
CASSIFGTGLNEQFF
>TRBJ2-5|once|TRBD2|TRBV27
TGTGCCAGCAGTTTAGGGCTAGCGGGGGAAGAGACCCAGTACTTC
CASSLGLAGEETQYF
>TRBJ1-1|.|.|TRBV15
TGTGCCACCAGCAGAGATTATCAGGGTCGGTCTGAAGCTTTCTTT
CATSRDYQGRSEAFF
>TRBJ1-2|.|.|TRBV4-1
TGCGCCAGCAGTCAACCAGACAGGTCGGGGTATGGCTACACCTTC
CASSQPDRSGYGYTF
>TRBJ2-5|.|TRBD2|TRBV5-1
TGCGCCAGCTCCGGACTAGCGGAGACCCAGTACTTC
CASSGLAETQYF
>TRBJ2-7|few|TRBD2|TRBV19
TGTGCCAGTAGCTTAGCGGGCTCCTACGAGCAGTACTTC
CASSLAGSYEQYF
>TRBJ1-2|.|TRBD1|TRBV5-6
TGTGCCAGCAGCTGGAGACAGGGGCAAAAGATGGTAACGGGCTACACCTTC
CASSWRQGQKMVTGYTF
>TRBJ2-5|.|.|TRBV30
TGTGCCTGGTCCCAGGGGTCGGAGACCCAGTACTTC
CAWSQGSETQYF
>TRBJ1-1|.|TRBD1|TRBV5-4
TGTGCCAGCAGCCGGGGACAGGCGAACACTGAAGCTTTCTTT
CASSRGQANTEAFF
>TRBJ1-5|.|TRBD1|TRBV27
TGTGCCAGCAGTAGAGAGGGGGCAGGCAATCAGCCCCAGCATTTT
CASSREGAGNQPQHF
>TRBJ1-6|few|.|TRBV5-6
TGTGCCAGCAGCTCGGGACACCTAGATTCACCCCTCCACTTT
CASSSGHLDSPLHF
>TRBJ1-4|once|.|TRBV19
TGTGCCAGTAACACAGCACGGGGATTTAATGAAAAACTGTTTTTT
CASNTARGFNEKLFF
>TRBJ2-7|.|.|TRBV28
TGTGCCAGCAGTCGGCCTGACAGGTTTTTATACGAGCAGTACTTC
CASSRPDRFLYEQYF
>TRBJ1-4|.|.|TRBV7-9
TGTGCCAGCAGCTTAGCGCTCGGAGGGGCCGGGGAAAAACTGTTTTTT
CASSLALGGAGEKLFF
>TRBJ1-1|.|TRBD1|TRBV6-1
TGTGCCAGCACCCGACAGGGGCAGAACACTGAAGCTTTCTTT
CASTRQGQNTEAFF
>TRBJ2-7|.|.|TRBV5-1
TGCGCCAGCAGCTTGGGCTATAACTACGAGCAGTACTTC
CASSLGYNYEQYF
>TRBJ2-1|.|.|TRBV6-4
TGTGCCAGCAGTGAGAAGGGAGATGTGGGCAATGAGCAGTTCTTC
CASSEKGDVGNEQFF
>TRBJ2-7|.|.|TRBV2
TGTGCCAGCAGACTAGATTGGTCCGAGCAGTACTTC
CASRLDWSEQYF
>TRBJ2-1|.|TRBD1|TRBV19
TGTGCCAGTAGTATGGGGACAGACAATGAGCAGTTCTTC
CASSMGTDNEQFF
>TRBJ1-5|.|.|TRBV6-5
TGTGCCAGCAGCGTATCCCCCAGGGGGCCCCAGCATTTT
CASSVSPRGPQHF
>TRBJ1-5|once|.|TRBV7-8
TGTGCCAGCAGCCTGGAAGGGGAGGGATTGGGCAATCAGCCCCAGCATTTT
CASSLEGEGLGNQPQHF
>TRBJ2-1|.|TRBD1|TRBV5-8
TGTGCCAGCAGCTTGGGGGTGTATACAGGGGGCGAGGGTGAGCAGTTCTTC
CASSLGVYTGGEGEQFF
>TRBJ2-2|.|.|TRBV2
TGTGCCAGCAGTGGTGCGGGGGCCAACACCGGGGAGCTGTTTTTT
CASSGAGANTGELFF
>TRBJ2-5|.|TRBD2|TRBV5-1
TGCGCCAGCACCCCCTGGGAGGGGCCCCAAGAGACCCAGTACTTC
CASTPWEGPQETQYF
>TRBJ1-6|once|TRBD1|TRBV5-1
TGCGCCAGCAGCGCGGACAGGTTGGCCTATAATTCACCCCTCCACTTT
CASSADRLAYNSPLHF
>TRBJ1-2|once|TRBD1|TRBV7-3
TGTGCCAGCAGCTTAAACTCTGCCGGGCAGGGGGCAAGCTACACCTTC
CASSLNSAGQGASYTF
>TRBJ2-7|.|TRBD1|TRBV5-1
TGCGCCAGCAGCAGCGGGACAGGGGGGCCCTACGAGCAGTACTTC
CASSSGTGGPYEQYF
>TRBJ1-1|.|.|TRBV6-1
TGTGCCAGCAGTGATCCTTCGAGAAGGAACACTGAAGCTTTCTTT
CASSDPSRRNTEAFF
>TRBJ2-3|few|TRBD2|TRBV4-1
TGCGCCAGCAGCCAAGTCTGGGTAGCGGGTCCCGCAGATACGCAGTATTTT
CASSQVWVAGPADTQYF
>TRBJ2-5|.|.|TRBV28
TGTGCCAGCATGTACGGGGGTCGGAAAGAGACCCAGTACTTC
CASMYGGRKETQYF
>TRBJ1-2|.|TRBD1|TRBV9
TGTGCCAGCAGCGTAGAGGGACAGGGTGGCTACACCTTC
CASSVEGQGGYTF
>TRBJ2-1|.|.|TRBV19
TGTGCCAGTAGTATCGGGTATGGCACCTACAATGAGCAGTTCTTC
CASSIGYGTYNEQFF
>TRBJ2-7|.|.|TRBV6-5
TGTGCCAGCACCCACGGGGGGCTAGACGAGCAGTACTTC
CASTHGGLDEQYF
>TRBJ1-1|.|.|TRBV2
TGTGCCAGCAGGGACGACTATATGGGGTACACTGAAGCTTTCTTT
CASRDDYMGYTEAFF
>TRBJ1-2|.|TRBD1|TRBV9
TGTGCCAGCAGCACCTCCGGGACAGCCTTCTATGGCTACACCTTC
CASSTSGTAFYGYTF
>TRBJ2-1|.|.|TRBV5-1
TGCGCCAGCAGCCCCGGGAGCGGGTTAGACGGCAGCGATGAGCAGTTCTTC
CASSPGSGLDGSDEQFF
>TRBJ1-2|.|TRBD1|TRBV28
TGTGCCAGCAGTTTATCAGGGGGTTGGGGCTACACCTTC
CASSLSGGWGYTF
>TRBJ1-3|.|TRBD1|TRBV4-2
TGTGCCAGCAGCCAAGAAGACAGGGGGTTGTCGTGGGGAAACACCATATATTTT
CASSQEDRGLSWGNTIYF
>TRBJ2-7|.|.|TRBV5-1
TGCGCCAGCGGCTACACTTTACCCAAGGGCAGGGGCCTTACCTCTGAGTACTTC
CASGYTLPKGRGLTSEYF
>TRBJ2-5|.|.|TRBV19
TGTGCCAGTAGTATAAAGGTTTCGGGGGAGACCCAGTACTTC
CASSIKVSGETQYF
>TRBJ2-6|.|.|TRBV27
TGTGCCAGCCGATTAAACACAGGTTGGGAATCCTCTGGGGCCAACGTCCTGACTTTC
CASRLNTGWESSGANVLTF
>TRBJ1-2|.|TRBD1|TRBV6-7
TGTGCCAGCAGTTACCCTACCGACAGGGGGCATCATGGCTACACCTTC
CASSYPTDRGHHGYTF
>TRBJ1-2|.|.|TRBV5-4
TGTGCCAGCAGCTTGAGCGGCACCAGCTATGGCTACACCTTC
CASSLSGTSYGYTF
>TRBJ1-3|once|.|TRBV10-3
TGTGCCATCAGGGAACAGAGTTCTGGAAACACCATATATTTT
CAIREQSSGNTIYF
>TRBJ2-2|.|TRBD1|TRBV7-7
TGTGCCAGCAGCTTTCTAACGGGACAGATCCCCGGGGAGCTGTTTTTT
CASSFLTGQIPGELFF
>TRBJ2-1|few|TRBD1|TRBV30
TGTGCCCTCGGGACAGGGTACAATGAGCAGTTCTTC
CALGTGYNEQFF
>TRBJ2-5|.|TRBD2|TRBV28
TGTGCCAGCAGTTTATTTGCGACTAGCGGGGGCCAAGAGACCCAGTACTTC
CASSLFATSGGQETQYF
>TRBJ2-3|.|.|TRBV5-6
TGTGCCAGCAGCTACACCGCAGATACGCAGTATTTT
CASSYTADTQYF
>TRBJ1-1|.|.|TRBV11-2
TGTGCCAGCAGCTTAGACCCTCTGGGCGGCAGGGAGAACACTGAAGCTTTCTTT
CASSLDPLGGRENTEAFF
>TRBJ1-4|once|.|TRBV18
TGTGCCAGCTCGCGGGAAGCGGGAGAAAAACTGTTTTTT
CASSREAGEKLFF
>TRBJ1-3|.|.|TRBV12-5
TGTGCTAGTGGTTTAGGGGTTAACTCTGGAAACACCATATATTTT
CASGLGVNSGNTIYF